This entry lists 27 T cell receptor beta chains sequenced from one sample in a study of early T cells in non-severe SARS-CoV-2 infection. MiXCR was run by TCRdb on the 5' RACE reads, yielding one entry per CDR3 protein. Of about 60,000 distinct CDR3 sequences listed, 9.5% to 15% are singletons. The sample taken for sequencing was whole blood. The receptors originated from an adult who was a healthcare worker with PCR-confirmed SARS-CoV-2 infection or an uninfected control (not recorded which).

The rearrangement uses TRBV29-1 and TRBJ2-7; 9 bases fit TRBD1. CDR1 and CDR2 from the germline V gene are SQVTM and ANQGSEA. The CDR3 is 12 residues long. J lost 5 bases, V lost 6 bases, and 5 bases had no gene match. The chain's CDR3 is CSVAGTGHEQYF. CDR3 DNA: TGCAGCGTAGCCGGGACAGGGCACGAGCAGTACTTC.

Many counts were recorded for this clonotype. This rearrangement joins TRBV7-9 to TRBJ2-3, with 7 bases matching TRBD2. J lost 3 bases, V lost 7 bases, and 13 bases had no gene match. Germline lookup yields CDR1 SEHNR and CDR2 FQNEAQ (reference sequence). The CDR3 sequence is 16 residues long. CDR3: CASTGPGTTKTDTQYF. Here the CDR3 DNA reads TGTGCCAGCACTGGCCCCGGGACTACTAAGACAGATACGCAGTATTTT.

This clonotype has only a few counts. The chain couples TRBV5-4 to TRBJ2-7; TRBD2 aligns across 13 bases. V lost 3 bases and J lost 4; bases outside the gene matches: 7. CDR1 is SGHNT and CDR2 is YYREEE in the germline V gene (reference sequence). The CDR3 is 16 amino acids. CDR3: CASSSGLAGEKYEQYF. CDR3 nucleotides: TGTGCCAGCAGCTCCGGACTAGCGGGAGAAAAATACGAGCAGTACTTC.

This clonotype was seen many times. V is TRBV28 and J is TRBJ2-7; 9 bases are shared with TRBD1. This CDR3 has 14 amino acids. J lost 6 bases, V lost 1 base, and 4 bases had no gene match. The germline CDR1 and CDR2 sequences are MDHEN and SYDVKM. The CDR3 DNA reads as TGTGCCAGCAGTTTATCCGGGACAGGGCTCGAGCAGTACTTC. Translation gives CASSLSGTGLEQYF.

The V gene is TRBV29-1, the J gene TRBJ2-4, with 7 bases lining up with TRBD1. The V segment lost 4 bases and the J segment 0 bases; nucleotides outside the gene matches: 3. The CDR3 is made up of 14 amino acids. The germline CDR1 and CDR2 sequences are SQVTM and ANQGSEA. In nucleotides, the CDR3 is TGCAGCGTTGGAGGGGGCCCAGCCAAAAACATTCAGTACTTC. This sequence encodes CSVGGGPAKNIQYF.

This clonotype was observed at least ten times. J is TRBJ1-5 and V is TRBV11-2; 9 bases map to TRBD1. CDR1 is SGHAT, CDR2 FQNNGV, per germline. This CDR3 has 13 residues. J gave up 15 bases and V 5 bases, and 11 bases lay outside the gene matches. The CDR3 sequence is CASSTTGTGPPHF. CDR3 DNA sequence: TGTGCCAGCAGCACAACCGGGACAGGGCCTCCGCATTTT.

This clonotype was counted ten times or more. The gene calls are TRBV6-6 and TRBJ1-1; the D is unclear. The V end was cut by 2 bases, the J end by 8 bases, with 6 bases between. Germline V CDR1 and CDR2: MNHNY, SVGAGI (reference sequence). The CDR3 has 11 residues. The CDR3 is CASSYRYEAFF. The CDR3 nucleotides are TGTGCCAGCAGTTACCGGTACGAAGCTTTCTTT.

This clonotype was counted only a few times. The V call is TRBV7-9, the J call TRBJ2-7; possible D gene TRBD1, 6 bases. The V end lost 5 bases, the J end lost 0 bases, and 14 bases lay between the germline ends. The V gene's germline CDR1 is SEHNR and CDR2 FQNEAQ (reference sequence). This CDR3 region has 15 residues. CDR3: CASSITGTFSYEQYF. CDR3 DNA: TGTGCCAGCAGCATCACAGGGACGTTCTCCTACGAGCAGTACTTC.

The rearrangement links TRBV7-3 to TRBJ2-2; maybe TRBD2 (5 bases). Per germline, CDR1 SGHTA and CDR2 FQGTGA. Trimming removed 5 bases at V and 4 bases at J, with 14 bases between. This CDR3 is 15 amino acids long. The CDR3 reads CASSPFTRGTGELFF. As DNA, the CDR3 is TGTGCCAGCAGCCCCTTCACCCGGGGCACCGGGGAGCTGTTTTTT.

This clonotype was recorded a few times. This sequence joins TRBV20-1 and TRBJ2-7; D unclear. Trimming removed 4 bases from V and 3 bases from J, with 10 bases in between. Germline V gene lookup returns CDR1 DFQATT and CDR2 SNEGSKA (reference sequence). The CDR3 length is 12 residues. The CDR3 spells CSATTPIYEQYF. The CDR3 coding sequence is TGCAGTGCTACGACACCCATCTACGAGCAGTACTTC.

In this sample, this clonotype turned up a few times. This chain connects TRBV5-1 to TRBJ2-2; D unresolved. The CDR3 sequence is 12 residues long. The V and J ends lost 6 bases and 5 bases respectively, with 8 bases between them. Looked up from germline, CDR1 is SGHRS and CDR2 is YFSETQ. In DNA, the CDR3 is TGCGCCAGCATCGAGGAGACCGGGGAGCTGTTTTTT. This translates into CASIEETGELFF. Full variable domain (remainder filled in from reference TRBV5-1 and TRBJ2-2): KAGVTQTPRYLIKTRGQQVTLSCSPISGHRSVSWYQQTPGQGLQFLFEYFSETQRNKGNFPGRFSGRQFSNSRSEMNVSTLELGDSALYLCASIEETGELFFGEGSRLTVL.

This clonotype was seen more than once but under ten times. The chain employs TRBV6-5 and TRBJ2-1; tentatively, D is TRBD1 or TRBD2 (5 bases each). The germline CDR1 and CDR2 sequences are MNHEY and SVGAGI. Trimming left V 2 bases short and J 4 bases short, with 12 bases between. This CDR3 contains 15 residues. CDR3 nucleotide sequence: TGTGCCAGCAGTTACGGCGGGTCAGGGTACAATGAGCAGTTCTTC. This gives the protein CASSYGGSGYNEQFF.

This clonotype has at least ten counts. The J gene is TRBJ1-5, the V gene TRBV27, with a tentative D call TRBD1 (5 bases). The V gene lost 4 bases and the J gene lost 9 bases, with 16 bases spanning the gap. The CDR3 runs 14 residues. Per the germline V gene, CDR1 is MNHEY and CDR2 is SMNVEV (reference sequence). The chain's CDR3 is CASSSIHGASPQHF. The CDR3 DNA reads TGTGCCAGCAGTTCGATCCACGGGGCGTCGCCCCAGCATTTT.

This clonotype has just a few counts. The V and J genes are TRBV18 and TRBJ1-1, with TRBD1 as a possible D gene (5 bases). The CDR3 is made up of 14 amino acids. CDR1 is KGHSH and CDR2 is LQKENI in the germline V gene. The ends were cut back, 3 bases at V and 3 bases at J, with 11 bases in the middle. CDR3 sequence reads: CASSPTDKDTEAFF. The CDR3 region has the DNA TGTGCCAGCTCACCGACGGACAAGGACACTGAAGCTTTCTTT.

Ten or more counts support this clonotype. In DNA, the CDR3 is TGTGCCAGCAGCCAAGGAAAGGGACTAGCGAGGGGCCTAGCCAAAAACATTCAGTACTTC. It is translated as CASSQGKGLARGLAKNIQYF. The chain carries TRBV3-1 and TRBJ2-4, with 10 nucleotides matching TRBD2. The CDR3 sequence is 20 residues long. Germline CDR1 LGHDT, CDR2 YNNKEL (reference sequence). J gave up 0 bases and V 1 base, and 12 bases lay outside the gene matches. The full variable domain, with the rest looked up from reference TRBV3-1 and TRBJ2-4, is DTAVSQTPKYLVTQMGNDKSIKCEQNLGHDTMYWYKQDSKKFLKIMFSYNNKELIINETVPNRFSPKSPDKAHLNLHINSLELGDSAVYFCASSQGKGLARGLAKNIQYFGAGTRLSVL.

This clonotype appeared a few times. This chain joins TRBV4-1 and TRBJ2-1; 9 nucleotides align to TRBD2. V shed 4 bases and J 11 bases; nucleotides not matched to a gene: 15. This CDR3 region has 16 residues. Germline CDR1 reads MGHRA; CDR2 reads YSYEKL. CDR3 region: CASSPSAASGVRKQFF. CDR3 DNA sequence: TGCGCCAGCAGCCCGTCAGCTGCTAGCGGGGTTCGCAAGCAGTTCTTC.

The chain employs TRBV7-6 and TRBJ2-1; D is unclear. CDR3 size: 14 residues. Germline V gives CDR1 SGHVS, CDR2 FNYEAQ. Trimming removed 1 base from V and 4 bases from J, with 8 bases in between. CDR3 amino acids: CASSLDGPYNEQFF. DNA for the CDR3: TGTGCCAGCAGCTTAGACGGCCCATACAATGAGCAGTTCTTC.

The chain uses TRBV5-1 and TRBJ2-2, with D unclear. Deletions cut 2 bases from V and 7 bases from J, with 9 bases between. Germline V lookup: CDR1 SGHRS, CDR2 YFSETQ. The CDR3 extends over 13 amino acids. For the CDR3, the DNA is TGCGCCAGCAGCTTAGGTCAAGACGGGGAGCTGTTTTTT. As protein: CASSLGQDGELFF.

There are many counts of this clonotype. The chain uses TRBV27 and TRBJ2-3, with TRBD2 identical over 12 bases. Germline CDR1 MNHEY, CDR2 SMNVEV (reference sequence). V shed 5 bases and J 5 bases; nucleotides not matched to a gene: 11. CDR3 length: 17 residues. CDR3: CASSPIVLAGGGDTQYF. The CDR3 DNA reads TGTGCCAGCAGTCCAATAGTACTAGCGGGAGGTGGAGATACGCAGTATTTT.

The V call is TRBV7-9, the J call TRBJ2-2; 10 bases agree with TRBD1. This CDR3 contains 15 residues. After removal of 1 base from V and 5 bases from J, the junction contained 1 base not matched to a gene. Germline CDR1 is SEHNR and CDR2 is FQNEAQ (reference sequence). CDR3 bases: TGTGCCAGCAGCTTAGGGGGACAGGGGACCGGGGAGCTGTTTTTT. It encodes CASSLGGQGTGELFF.

V gene TRBV7-6 combines with J gene TRBJ1-4; D unresolved. V was cut by 3 bases and J by 6 bases, with 11 bases left in between. CDR1 SGHVS and CDR2 FNYEAQ come from the germline V gene. The CDR3 loop spans 14 amino acids. The CDR3 sequence: CASSLGRSDEKLFF. In nucleotides, the CDR3 is TGTGCCAGCAGCTTGGGAAGATCGGATGAAAAACTGTTTTTT. The complete variable domain, with remaining parts taken from reference TRBV7-6 and TRBJ1-4, reads GAGVSQSPRYKVTKRGQDVALRCDPISGHVSLYWYRQALGQGPEFLTYFNYEAQQDKSGLPNDRFSAERPEGSISTLTIQRTEQRDSAMYRCASSLGRSDEKLFFGSGTQLSVL.

The table lists this clonotype with many counts. The chain combines TRBV6-6 with TRBJ2-6; 12 bases are a match to TRBD2. Per germline, CDR1 MNHNY and CDR2 SVGAGI (reference sequence). V lost 6 bases, J lost 2 bases, and 5 bases stayed unmatched. The CDR3 sequence is 17 residues long. The CDR3 sequence is CASRTSGRLTGANVLTF. Here the CDR3 DNA reads TGTGCCAGCAGGACTAGCGGGAGACTAACTGGGGCCAACGTCCTGACTTTC.

The rearrangement uses TRBV28 and TRBJ2-1; 11 bases are a match to TRBD2. J gave up 9 bases and V 4 bases, and 14 bases lay outside the gene matches. This CDR3 comprises 17 residues. The germline V gene encodes CDR1 MDHEN and CDR2 SYDVKM. CDR3 protein: CASSSLTGLAEGGEQFF. CDR3 in DNA: TGTGCCAGCAGTTCTCTGACGGGACTAGCGGAGGGGGGTGAGCAGTTCTTC. Full variable domain (outside the CDR3, taken from reference TRBV28 and TRBJ2-1): DVKVTQSSRYLVKRTGEKVFLECVQDMDHENMFWYRQDPGLGLRLIYFSYDVKMKEKGDIPEGYSVSREKKERFSLILESASTNQTSMYLCASSSLTGLAEGGEQFFGPGTRLTVL.

The chain uses TRBV18 and TRBJ2-2; D not resolved. V lost 6 bases and J 0 bases, leaving 8 bases between the germline ends. CDR1 and CDR2 (germline): KGHSH, LQKENI. There are 14 residues in the CDR3. For the CDR3, the DNA is TGTGCCAGCTCGGCCCTGGCGAACACCGGGGAGCTGTTTTTT. The encoded protein is CASSALANTGELFF.

In regard to this clonotype: A read error may be the cause here, since a much bigger clone is one base away. V gene TRBV29-1 combines with J gene TRBJ2-1; 9 bases fit TRBD2. The trim removed 7 bases at V and 7 bases at J, leaving 11 bases unmatched. Germline-derived CDR1 and CDR2 are SQVTM and ANQGSEA. CDR3 length: 14 residues. CDR3 coding DNA: TGCAGCGACCGACTTCGCCTAGCGGGAAATGAGCAGTTCTTC. This gives the protein CSDRLRLAGNEQFF.

The V gene is TRBV12-3 or TRBV12-4, the J gene TRBJ2-7, with D hard to call. The V end lost 5 bases, the J end lost 1 base, and 15 bases lay between the germline ends. This CDR3 is 15 amino acids long. The CDR3 DNA sequence: TGTGCCAGCAGTGGCGAGCGATTATTTTCCTACGAGCAGTACTTC. Translation: CASSGERLFSYEQYF.

This clonotype was observed many times. The chain combines TRBV5-1 with TRBJ2-5, with D uncertain. CDR1 and CDR2 from the germline V gene are SGHRS and YFSETQ. CDR3 length: 13 amino acids. V dropped 2 bases and J dropped 4 bases, with 9 bases sitting between them. The CDR3 loop reads CASSFQVGETQYF. The CDR3 region has the DNA TGCGCCAGCAGCTTTCAGGTTGGAGAGACCCAGTACTTC.